This is a list of T cell receptor beta chains from one sample in a study of Graves' ophthalmopathy and Graves' hyperthyroidism. Using its own MiXCR run on the multiplex PCR reads, TCRdb lists one record per CDR3 protein. Among about 220,000 distinct CDR3 sequences listed, 20% to 25% were seen once. Sequencing used peripheral blood. The source is a woman in her 50s with Graves' ophthalmopathy. Both conserved end residues are part of each CDR3. A D gene is named only where the DNA matches it firmly. Clone size is given for some rows only: seen once, a few or many times, or a class if the clone is expanded.

abundance | j_gene | d_gene | len | v_gene | CDR3aa | CDR3nt
many | TRBJ1-1 | TRBD1 | 16 | TRBV6-1 | CASSPVTGGRNTEAFF | TGTGCCAGCAGTCCCGTGACAGGGGGTAGGAACACTGAAGCTTTCTTT
many | TRBJ1-6 | TRBD1 | 15 | TRBV13 | CASSPPGQGNSPLHF | TGTGCCAGCAGCCCACCGGGACAGGGGAATTCACCCCTCCACTTT
few | TRBJ2-7 | TRBD2 | 16 | TRBV5-1 | CASSQTSGRAYYEQYF | TGCGCCAGCAGCCAGACTAGCGGGAGGGCTTACTACGAGCAGTACTTC
few | TRBJ2-5 | TRBD2 | 14 | TRBV20-1 | CSARNPGGIETQYF | TGCAGTGCTAGAAACCCGGGAGGGATAGAGACCCAGTACTTC
many | TRBJ1-6 | NA | 13 | TRBV4-2 | CASSQGGDSPLHF | TGTGCCAGCAGCCAAGGTGGGGATTCACCCCTCCACTTT
many | TRBJ2-6 | NA | 16 | TRBV24-1 | CATSDFSSSGANVLTF | TGTGCCACCAGTGATTTCTCCAGTTCTGGGGCCAACGTCCTGACTTTC
many | TRBJ1-5 | TRBD1 | 14 | TRBV6-5 | CASGDRGSNQPQHF | TGTGCCAGCGGGGACAGGGGTAGCAATCAGCCCCAGCATTTT
NA | TRBJ2-2 | NA | 16 | TRBV2 | CASSELGRRRSGELFF | TGTGCCAGCAGTGAATTGGGACGCAGGCGGAGCGGGGAGCTGTTTTTT
NA | TRBJ2-3 | TRBD2 | 17 | TRBV12-3/TRBV12-4 | CASSHRRERLDTDTQYF | TGTGCCAGCAGTCACCGGCGGGAGCGACTCGACACAGATACGCAGTATTTT
many | TRBJ1-1 | NA | 13 | TRBV2 | CASHVTVNTEAFF | TGTGCCAGCCATGTAACAGTGAACACTGAAGCTTTCTTT
many | TRBJ1-1 | TRBD1 | 15 | TRBV7-3 | CASSRDRVRGTEAFF | TGTGCCAGCAGTCGGGACAGGGTGAGGGGCACTGAAGCTTTCTTT
NA | TRBJ2-7 | NA | 14 | TRBV6-5 | CASSYSKVAYEQYF | TGTGCCAGCAGTTACTCGAAGGTGGCCTACGAGCAGTACTTC
NA | TRBJ1-1 | TRBD1 | 12 | TRBV13 | CASSFGTGEAFF | TGTGCCAGCAGCTTCGGGACAGGTGAAGCTTTCTTT
many | TRBJ2-7 | NA | 11 | TRBV6-5 | CASGEFYEQYF | TGTGCCTCCGGGGAATTCTACGAGCAGTACTTC
many | TRBJ2-7 | NA | 16 | TRBV11-1 | CASSSQDRGNTYEQYF | TGTGCCAGCAGCTCCCAGGACAGAGGGAATACCTACGAGCAGTACTTC
many | TRBJ2-7 | NA | 12 | TRBV29-1 | CSVATGNGEQCF | NA
NA | TRBJ2-1 | NA | 14 | TRBV27 | CASSSVGSSYEQFF | TGTGCCAGCAGTTCGGTCGGGAGCTCCTACGAGCAGTTCTTC
many | TRBJ1-1 | NA | 14 | TRBV12-3/TRBV12-4 | CASSSVRGGTEAFF | TGTGCCAGCAGTTCAGTACGGGGAGGAACTGAAGCTTTCTTT
few | TRBJ2-5 | TRBD2 | 13 | TRBV2 | CASSRLAGETQYF | TGTGCCAGCAGCCGACTAGCCGGGGAGACCCAGTACTTC
NA | TRBJ1-2 | TRBD1 | 17 | TRBV28 | CASSLGGTGGVFYGYTF | TGTGCCAGCAGTTTAGGGGGGACAGGGGGCGTCTTCTATGGCTACACCTTC
many | TRBJ1-3 | NA | 13 | TRBV28 | CASSGGGRDTIYF | TGTGCCAGCTCCGGCGGGGGCCGAGACACCATATATTTT
NA | TRBJ1-2 | NA | 14 | TRBV28 | CASFNIGADYGYTF | TGTGCCAGCTTCAATATCGGGGCGGACTATGGCTACACCTTC
many | TRBJ1-3 | TRBD1 | 15 | TRBV12-3/TRBV12-4 | CASSGTGSSGNTIYF | TGTGCCAGCAGCGGGACAGGGTCGTCTGGAAACACCATATATTTT
few | TRBJ2-5 | NA | 12 | TRBV11-2 | CASSLVGKTQYF | TGTGCCAGCAGCTTAGTTGGGAAGACCCAGTACTTC
NA | TRBJ1-1 | NA | 11 | TRBV29-1 | CSVQGNTEAFF | TGCAGCGTTCAGGGGAACACTGAAGCTTTCTTT
once | TRBJ2-7 | TRBD1 | 15 | TRBV11-2 | CASSRTGNRLYEQYF | TGTGCCAGCAGCAGGACAGGGAATCGCCTTTACGAGCAGTACTTC
NA | TRBJ2-7 | NA | 15 | TRBV10-1 | CASSDGGLSSYEQYF | TGCGCCAGCAGTGACGGGGGATTATCGTCCTACGAGCAGTACTTC
many | TRBJ2-5 | TRBD2 | 14 | TRBV28 | CASRPKLAVKTQYF | TGTGCCAGCAGACCTAAACTAGCGGTGAAGACCCAGTACTTC
many | TRBJ1-5 | NA | 12 | TRBV12-3/TRBV12-4 | CASSPQREPQHF | TGTGCCAGCAGCCCACAACGGGAGCCCCAGCATTTT